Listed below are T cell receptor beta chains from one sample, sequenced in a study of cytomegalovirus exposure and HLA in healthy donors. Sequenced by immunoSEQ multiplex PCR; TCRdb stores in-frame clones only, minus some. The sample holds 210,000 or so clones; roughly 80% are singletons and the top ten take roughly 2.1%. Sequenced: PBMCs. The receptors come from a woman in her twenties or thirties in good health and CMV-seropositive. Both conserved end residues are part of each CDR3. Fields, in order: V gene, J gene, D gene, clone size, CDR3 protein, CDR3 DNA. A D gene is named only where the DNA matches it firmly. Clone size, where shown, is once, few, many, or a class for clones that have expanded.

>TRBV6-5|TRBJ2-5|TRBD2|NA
CASLIPGLAAGTQYF
TGTGCCAGCTTAATACCGGGACTAGCGGCCGGGACCCAGTACTTC
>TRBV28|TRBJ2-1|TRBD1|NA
CASSSIGTASYNEQFF
TGTGCCAGCAGTTCAATAGGGACAGCCTCCTACAATGAGCAGTTCTTC
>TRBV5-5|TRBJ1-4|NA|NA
CASSFFSANEKLFF
TGTGCCAGCAGCTTTTTCTCCGCTAATGAAAAACTGTTTTTT
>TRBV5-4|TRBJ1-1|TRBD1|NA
CASSFPGQRNTEAFF
TGTGCCAGCAGCTTCCCGGGACAGAGAAACACTGAAGCTTTCTTT
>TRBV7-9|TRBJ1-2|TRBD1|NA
CASSPGQGGGYTF
TGTGCCAGCAGCCCTGGACAGGGCGGTGGCTACACCTTC
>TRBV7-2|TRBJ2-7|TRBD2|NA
CASSLQGAGVEQYF
TGTGCCAGCAGCCTCCAAGGGGCGGGAGTCGAGCAGTACTTC
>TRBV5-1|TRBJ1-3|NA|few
CASSLAGGLSGNTIYF
TGCGCCAGCAGCTTGGCGGGGGGGCTCTCTGGAAACACCATATATTTT
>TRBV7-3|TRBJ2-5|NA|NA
CASSLSTGLGGETQYF
TGTGCCAGCAGCTTAAGCACCGGACTAGGGGGAGAGACCCAGTACTTC
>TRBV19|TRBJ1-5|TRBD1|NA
CASSNRGDQPQHF
TGTGCCAGTAGTAACAGGGGGGATCAGCCCCAGCATTTT
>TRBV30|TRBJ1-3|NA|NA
CAWSFPTVSGNTIYF
TGTGCCTGGAGTTTCCCCACAGTCTCTGGAAACACCATATATTTT
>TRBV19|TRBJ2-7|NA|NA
CASSGQVMGEQYF
TGTGCCAGTAGCGGACAAGTAATGGGGGAGCAGTACTTC
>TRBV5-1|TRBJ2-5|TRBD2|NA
CASSPQISGGAGETQYF
TGCGCCAGCAGCCCTCAAATCAGCGGGGGGGCCGGAGAGACCCAGTACTTC
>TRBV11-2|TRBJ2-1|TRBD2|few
CASSGGTSGSNNEQFF
TGTGCCAGCAGCGGGGGGACTAGCGGGAGTAACAATGAGCAGTTCTTC
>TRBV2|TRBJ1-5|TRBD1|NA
CASSGTGGDQPQHF
TGTGCCAGCAGCGGTACAGGGGGCGATCAGCCCCAGCATTTT
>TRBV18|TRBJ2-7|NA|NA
CASSPYDPGNEQYF
TGTGCCAGCTCACCTTATGATCCAGGGAACGAGCAGTACTTC
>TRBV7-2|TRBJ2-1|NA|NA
CASSLAVNSYNEQFF
TGTGCCAGCAGCTTAGCTGTTAACTCCTACAATGAGCAGTTCTTC
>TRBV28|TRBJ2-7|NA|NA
CASSFDRPEQYF
TGTGCCAGCAGTTTTGACAGGCCCGAGCAGTACTTC
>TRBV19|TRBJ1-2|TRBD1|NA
CASSISWTGRKDYGYTF
TGTGCCAGTAGTATAAGTTGGACAGGCCGGAAGGACTATGGCTACACCTTC
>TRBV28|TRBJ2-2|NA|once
CASRRDRFFTGELFF
TGTGCCAGCCGGCGTGACAGGTTCTTCACCGGGGAGCTGTTTTTT
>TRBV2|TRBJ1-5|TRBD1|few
CASRDRGVNQPQHF
TGTGCCAGCAGGGACAGGGGGGTAAATCAGCCCCAGCATTTT
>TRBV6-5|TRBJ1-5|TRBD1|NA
CASRSQGAGNQPQHF
TGTGCCAGCCGGAGTCAGGGGGCAGGCAATCAGCCCCAGCATTTT
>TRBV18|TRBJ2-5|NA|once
CASSPGPGYQETQYF
TGTGCCAGCTCACCGGGCCCAGGGTATCAAGAGACCCAGTACTTC
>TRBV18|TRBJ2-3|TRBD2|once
CASSPLAGVTDTQYF
TGTGCCAGCTCACCCCTAGCGGGGGTAACAGATACGCAGTATTTT
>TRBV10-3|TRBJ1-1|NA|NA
CAISGTRGDTEAFF
TGTGCCATCAGCGGGACACGGGGGGACACTGAAGCTTTCTTT
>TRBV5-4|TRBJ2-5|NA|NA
CASSLEGQETQYF
TGTGCCAGCAGCTTGGAGGGGCAGGAGACCCAGTACTTC